These 8 T cell receptor beta chains were sequenced from one sample in a study of control samples from healthy donors and cancer patients. Here immunoSEQ multiplex PCR was the method, and the copy in TCRdb shows in-frame clones only, minus some. The sample lists approximately 150,000 clones, roughly 94% occurring once. Sequenced: PBMCs. The source of these receptors is a man aged 55 to 69 with colorectal cancer.

The chain joins TRBV4-2 to TRBJ1-1, with D perhaps matching TRBD1 (5 bases). In germline, CDR1 is LGHNA, CDR2 YNFKEQ. CDR3 length equals 16 residues. Trimming pared 0 bases from V and 0 bases from J, leaving 11 bases between. CDR3 in DNA: TGTGCCAGCAGCCAAGATGGGGAGGGGATGAACACTGAAGCTTTCTTT. It specifies CASSQDGEGMNTEAFF.

The chain has TRBV5-1 and TRBJ1-1; D is possibly TRBD1 (5 bases). Germline V gives CDR1 SGHRS, CDR2 YFSETQ. The CDR3 spans 14 residues. With 4 bases removed from V and 1 base from J, the gap between germline ends came to 11 bases. The chain's CDR3 is CASSPGGRNTEAFF. CDR3 sequence (DNA): TGCGCCAGCAGCCCCGGGGGAAGGAACACTGAAGCTTTCTTT.

This rearrangement joins TRBV28 to TRBJ2-7, with TRBD2 matching 7 bases. CDR1 MDHEN and CDR2 SYDVKM come from the germline V gene. The CDR3 is made up of 13 amino acids. V gave up 7 bases and J gave up 3 bases; unmatched junction bases: 6. The CDR3 DNA follows: TGTGCCAGCAAACCTTGGGAGGGCTACGAGCAGTACTTC. It specifies CASKPWEGYEQYF. The entire variable domain, with the rest obtained from reference TRBV28 and TRBJ2-7, is as follows: DVKVTQSSRYLVKRTGEKVFLECVQDMDHENMFWYRQDPGLGLRLIYFSYDVKMKEKGDIPEGYSVSREKKERFSLILESASTNQTSMYLCASKPWEGYEQYFGPGTRLTVT.

The rearrangement uses TRBV11-3 and TRBJ2-7; 10 positions agree with TRBD1. The CDR3 has 12 residues. Germline CDR1 reads SGHNT; CDR2 reads YENEEA. Losses at the gene ends were 5 bases for V and 6 bases for J; bases not matched to a gene: 1. The DNA for the CDR3 is TGTGCCAGCAGCCGGACAGGGGGCGAGCAGTACTTC. It yields the protein CASSRTGGEQYF.

The chain couples TRBV5-1 to TRBJ2-7; 11 bases are shared with TRBD2. With 4 bases clipped from V and 5 bases from J, the junction kept 11 bases outside the gene matches. The CDR3 is made up of 16 amino acids. Germline CDR1 reads SGHRS; CDR2 reads YFSETQ. The CDR3 DNA is TGCGCCAGCAGCGACCCGGGACTAGCGGCCGGGGACGAGCAGTACTTC. Translation: CASSDPGLAAGDEQYF.

The chain carries TRBV6-5 and TRBJ1-4, with D perhaps TRBD1 (5 bases). The CDR3 is 15 amino acids. The ends were cut back, 0 bases at V and 4 bases at J, with 9 bases in the middle. The germline gives CDR1 MNHEY, CDR2 SVGAGI. The CDR3 DNA follows: TGTGCCAGCAGTTACTCCAGGGAGGGTAATGAAAAACTGTTTTTT. This encodes CASSYSREGNEKLFF.

The V and J genes are TRBV2 and TRBJ2-6; no firm D call. Germline CDR1 is SNHLY and CDR2 is FYNNEI. The CDR3 contains 13 residues. V was shortened by 7 bases and J by 5 bases, with 9 bases between the two germline ends. CDR3 bases: TGTGCCAGCACCCCTCTCAGGGCCAACGTCCTGACTTTC. Translated: CASTPLRANVLTF.

This clone was observed once. One end of the junction does not line up with germline, which may come from a read error. Here the CDR3 DNA reads TGCGCCAGCAGCCCGACAGGACAGGGGTCCTCCGAGCAGTACTTC. Protein sequence: CASSPTGQGSSEQYF. The gene calls are TRBV5-1 and TRBJ2-7, with 9 positions matching TRBD1. CDR3 size: 15 residues. Germline CDR1 is SGHRS and CDR2 is YFSETQ.